These 7 T cell receptor beta chains were all obtained from the same sample, sequenced in a study of blood T cell repertoires in COVID-19. Some clones are missing from TCRdb's copy, which holds only in-frame ones; the method was immunoSEQ multiplex PCR. The sample includes some 120,000 clones, approximately 81% seen only once; the top ten take about an eighth. The specimen sequenced was peripheral blood. The receptor source for this set is a young woman who had recovered from COVID-19.

The CDR3 region is CASSLGAGTDTQYF. The CDR3 nucleotides read TGCGCCAGCAGCTTGGGGGCCGGAACAGATACGCAGTATTTT. J is TRBJ2-3 and V is TRBV5-1; no clear D. The CDR3 loop spans 14 amino acids. Germline CDR1 SGHRS, CDR2 YFSETQ. V was cut by 0 bases and J by 3 bases, with 8 bases left in between.

On this clone itself: Other nucleotide sequences from this sample produce the same CDR3. The chain recombines TRBV30 with TRBJ1-1; a weak D match, TRBD1 (6 bases). The V and J ends lost 0 bases and 2 bases respectively, with 10 bases between them. CDR3 length: 14 residues. Germline lookup yields CDR1 GTSNPN and CDR2 SVGIG (reference sequence). As DNA, the CDR3 is TGTGCCTGGAGTGTAGGCAGGGGTAACACTGAAGCTTTCTTT. It yields the protein CAWSVGRGNTEAFF.

The CDR3 sequence: CASSRGQEPYEQYF. The CDR3 bases are TGCGCCAGCAGCCGGGGACAGGAACCCTACGAGCAGTACTTC. The chain carries TRBV5-1 and TRBJ2-7, with 8 bases that match TRBD1. Germline CDR1 and CDR2: SGHRS and YFSETQ. This CDR3 region has 14 residues. The V gene end was trimmed by 4 bases and the J gene end by 2 bases; junction bases not matched to a gene: 5.

This clone has only one observation. CDR3 region: CASSIPTGGSYEQYF. The CDR3 DNA reads TGTGCCAGTAGTATCCCGACAGGGGGCTCCTACGAGCAGTACTTC. The gene calls are TRBV19 and TRBJ2-7; 9 bases fit TRBD1. This CDR3 is 15 amino acids long. Germline CDR1 is LNHDA and CDR2 is SQIVND (reference sequence). V lost 3 bases, J lost 0 bases, and 3 bases stayed unmatched.

The chain joins TRBV4-1 to TRBJ1-1; TRBD1 matches at 7 bases. The J segment lost 6 bases and the V segment lost 4 bases, leaving 8 bases of the junction unmatched. The CDR3 consists of 14 residues. Germline CDR1 is MGHRA and CDR2 is YSYEKL. The CDR3 bases are TGCGCCAGCAGCCTTCGGACAGGCAAGTCTGAAGCTTTCTTT. Its translation is CASSLRTGKSEAFF.

This clone turned up a few times. This chain connects TRBV6-6 to TRBJ2-2; 7 bases are a match to TRBD1. The ends lost 5 bases at V and 0 bases at J; junction bases unmatched: 9. The CDR3 sequence is 17 residues long. Germline-derived CDR1 and CDR2 are MNHNY and SVGAGI (reference sequence). CDR3 DNA sequence: TGTGCCAGCAGTCTCCACCGGGACAGCGCGAACACCGGGGAGCTGTTTTTT. As protein: CASSLHRDSANTGELFF.

The rearrangement uses TRBV6-4 and TRBJ2-1; possible D gene TRBD2, 6 bases. V was trimmed by 5 bases and J by 5 bases, leaving 13 bases between them. The CDR3 consists of 14 residues. Looked up from germline, CDR1 is MRHNA and CDR2 is SNTAGT. The CDR3 coding sequence is TGTGCCAGCAGTTCTTACCGGGAGAACAATGAGCAGTTCTTC. Its translation: CASSSYRENNEQFF.